Following are 18 T cell receptor beta chains from one sample sequenced in a study of glioma-infiltrating T cells after dendritic cell vaccination. TCRdb keeps only in-frame clones here, not all; method: immunoSEQ multiplex PCR. The sample holds roughly 60,000 clones, approximately 86% seen once. This sample's time point: after dendritic cell vaccination, including at tumor progression/relapse. This sample comprised blood, obtained after dendritic cell vaccination. The receptors were sampled from a human donor with glioblastoma.

This sequence joins TRBV5-5 and TRBJ2-1, with TRBD1 matching 10 bases. Germline CDR1 and CDR2: SGHKS and YYEKEE (reference sequence). Trimming took 9 bases from V and 8 from J; bases not matched to a gene: 14. This CDR3 is built from 15 residues. The CDR3 sequence is CATKRPGTGDYEQFF. Here the CDR3 DNA reads TGTGCCACCAAGCGTCCCGGGACAGGGGACTATGAGCAGTTCTTC.

This rearrangement joins TRBV30 to TRBJ1-1, with D possibly being TRBD1 (6 bases). V gave up 3 bases and J gave up 10 bases, with 18 bases separating them. The CDR3 has 13 amino acids. Germline CDR1 and CDR2: GTSNPN and SVGIG (reference sequence). CDR3 protein: CAWRGDKKDVAFF. In DNA, the CDR3 is TGTGCCTGGAGGGGGGACAAGAAAGACGTAGCTTTCTTT.

The rearrangement joins TRBV6-6 to TRBJ1-1; maybe TRBD1 (5 bases). Trimming removed 7 bases at V and 4 bases at J, with 16 bases between. The CDR3 is 14 amino acids. Per the germline V gene, CDR1 is MNHNY and CDR2 is SVGAGI (reference sequence). The CDR3 DNA is TGTGCCAGCACCATAAATGGGAGGGGCACTGAAGCTTTCTTT. Translating gives CASTINGRGTEAFF.

This chain joins TRBV7-2 and TRBJ1-4; 7 bases align to TRBD1. The ends lost 11 bases at V and 3 bases at J; junction bases unmatched: 12. CDR1 SGHTA and CDR2 FQGNSA come from the germline V gene. The CDR3 consists of 15 residues. The CDR3 spells CASSREGASNEKLFF. The CDR3 DNA reads TGTGCCTCAAGCCGAGAGGGGGCATCTAATGAAAAACTGTTTTTT.

Concerning this clone: At one end, the junction sequence differs from germline, possibly due to a read error. At the DNA level, this CDR3 is encoded by other sequences in the same sample as well. This sequence joins TRBV27 and TRBJ1-6; no reliable D call. Germline CDR1 MNHEY, CDR2 SMNVEV (reference sequence). There are 12 residues in the CDR3. The DNA for the CDR3 is TGTGCCAGCAGTCCCCCAAATTCCCCCCTCCACTTT. It specifies CASSPPNSPLHF.

This chain connects TRBV9 to TRBJ1-1, with D maybe TRBD1 (6 bases). This CDR3 is built from 16 residues. Trimming took 2 bases from V and 5 from J, leaving 19 bases between them. Per the germline V gene, CDR1 is SGDLS and CDR2 is YYNGEE. CDR3 sequence (DNA): TGTGCCAGCAGCGTGAGGGGTCGGGGGGCCGGAACTGAAGCTTTCTTT. Encoded protein: CASSVRGRGAGTEAFF. Together with reference TRBV9 and TRBJ1-1, the CDR3 gives the full variable domain: DSGVTQTPKHLITATGQRVTLRCSPRSGDLSVYWYQQSLDQGLQFLIQYYNGEERAKGNILERFSAQQFPDLHSELNLSSLELGDSALYFCASSVRGRGAGTEAFFGQGTRLTVV.

This clone was observed a few times. This chain uses TRBV10-3 with TRBJ1-4, with D tentatively TRBD1 (6 bases). Trimming took 2 bases from V and 8 from J, leaving 12 bases between them. Germline V gene data show CDR1 as ENHRY and CDR2 as SYGVKD. The CDR3 is 14 amino acids. This CDR3 reads CAISETGQGEKLFF. CDR3 in DNA: TGTGCCATCAGTGAGACAGGGCAAGGGGAAAAACTGTTTTTT.

V is TRBV9 and J is TRBJ2-1; D ambiguous. Germline V gives CDR1 SGDLS, CDR2 YYNGEE. The germline V and J ends were trimmed by 0 bases and 6 bases, with 7 bases remaining between them. The CDR3 runs to 13 residues. Here the CDR3 DNA reads TGTGCCAGCAGCGTAGGAACAGCCAATGAGCAGTTCTTC. It is translated as CASSVGTANEQFF. Filled out from reference TRBV9 and TRBJ2-1, the complete variable domain reads DSGVTQTPKHLITATGQRVTLRCSPRSGDLSVYWYQQSLDQGLQFLIQYYNGEERAKGNILERFSAQQFPDLHSELNLSSLELGDSALYFCASSVGTANEQFFGPGTRLTVL.

CDR3 nucleotide sequence: TGTGCCAGCAGTGTTGACAGGGGTCAGCCCCAGCATTTT. As protein: CASSVDRGQPQHF. The rearrangement joins TRBV6-4 to TRBJ1-5; 8 bases match TRBD1. The CDR3 covers 13 residues. After removal of 4 bases from V and 6 bases from J, the junction contained 2 bases not matched to a gene. CDR1 is MRHNA and CDR2 is SNTAGT in the germline V gene.

The genes are TRBV10-1 and TRBJ2-7, with 8 bases that match TRBD1. The CDR3 runs 14 residues. The germline CDR1 and CDR2 sequences are WNHNN and SYGVQD (reference sequence). Trimming cost V 4 bases and J 4 bases; bases outside gene matches: 6. The CDR3 sequence is CASSGGQVTYEQYF. CDR3 coding DNA: TGCGCCAGCAGTGGGGGACAGGTTACTTACGAGCAGTACTTC.

This clone appeared a few times. V gene TRBV11-2 combines with J gene TRBJ2-7, with D perhaps matching TRBD2 (6 bases). Germline-derived CDR1 and CDR2 are SGHAT and FQNNGV. Deletions cut 5 bases from V and 3 bases from J, with 14 bases between. This CDR3 contains 14 residues. The CDR3 DNA reads TGTGCCAGCAGCCCGAGGGACTGGAACTACGAGCAGTACTTC. It encodes CASSPRDWNYEQYF.

The gene calls are TRBV10-1 and TRBJ1-2, with D possibly matching TRBD1 (6 bases). CDR1 and CDR2 from the germline V gene are WNHNN and SYGVQD (reference sequence). CDR3 length equals 13 residues. V was shortened by 0 bases and J by 6 bases, with 8 bases between the two germline ends. The CDR3 sequence: CASSESQGNGYTF. The DNA of the CDR3 is TGCGCCAGCAGTGAGTCTCAGGGGAATGGCTACACCTTC.

This chain connects TRBV27 to TRBJ2-5, with 8 nucleotides matching TRBD2. This CDR3 region has 14 residues. Germline V gives CDR1 MNHEY, CDR2 SMNVEV (reference sequence). After removal of 5 bases from V and 3 bases from J, the junction contained 5 bases not matched to a gene. The chain's CDR3 is CASSPGLVKETQYF. CDR3 DNA: TGTGCCAGCAGTCCGGGACTAGTAAAAGAGACCCAGTACTTC.

The chain uses TRBV6-1 and TRBJ2-1; TRBD1 aligns across 9 bases. The CDR3 is made up of 16 amino acids. Trimming removed 2 bases from V and 8 bases from J; junction bases left unmatched: 10. The V gene's germline CDR1 is MNHNS and CDR2 SASEGT. CDR3 coding DNA: TGTGCCAGCAGTGAATGGTTACAGGGGGCTCGGGATGAGCAGTTCTTC. This encodes CASSEWLQGARDEQFF.

V is TRBV2 and J is TRBJ2-5, with D possibly being TRBD1 (5 bases). CDR1 and CDR2 (germline): SNHLY, FYNNEI. The CDR3 runs to 12 residues. V was shortened by 1 base and J by 5 bases, with 5 bases between the two germline ends. CDR3 nucleotide sequence: TGTGCCAGCAGTGAAGAGGGGGAGACCCAGTACTTC. The encoded protein is CASSEEGETQYF.

The chain uses TRBV10-2 and TRBJ1-3, with TRBD1 as a possible D gene (6 bases). The CDR3 consists of 16 residues. The V gene's germline CDR1 is WSHSY and CDR2 SAAADI. V was clipped by 8 bases and J by 0 bases, with 17 bases between them. CDR3 loop: CASRREGGISGNTIYF. The CDR3 DNA reads TGCGCCAGCCGACGAGAAGGGGGTATCTCTGGAAACACCATATATTTT.

This chain uses TRBV27 with TRBJ1-1; D is ambiguous. Germline-derived CDR1 and CDR2 are MNHEY and SMNVEV (reference sequence). The CDR3 covers 14 residues. V lost 3 bases to trimming and J lost 2 bases, with 10 bases between them. The chain's CDR3 is CASSFNRRNTEAFF. DNA for the CDR3: TGTGCCAGCAGTTTCAATCGGAGAAACACTGAAGCTTTCTTT.

The chain recombines TRBV7-2 with TRBJ2-3; 7 bases map to TRBD2. This CDR3 has 14 amino acids. J gave up 3 bases and V 5 bases, and 5 bases lay outside the gene matches. Germline assignment: CDR1 SGHTA and CDR2 FQGNSA. The CDR3 sequence is CASSPGLGTDTQYF. The DNA of the CDR3 is TGTGCCAGCAGCCCCGGACTAGGGACAGATACGCAGTATTTT.